This T cell receptor (beta chain) was captured in a study of cytomegalovirus exposure and HLA in healthy donors. The overall study: Later analysis reported that the 120 or so validation repertoires shared the platform of the approximately 620 first-cohort repertoires.

The donors belonged to the roughly 110-subject validation cohort, separate from the roughly 650-subject first cohort. With respect to this clone: Its antigen is not identified.

Here immunoSEQ multiplex PCR was the method, and the copy in TCRdb shows in-frame clones only, minus some. Among some 160,000 clones listed, just over 90% were seen once. Notes on the study in general: High sensitivity and specificity were reportedly achieved when the classifier diagnosed cytomegalovirus status. Associated with cytomegalovirus, according to the listing, were around 170 TCR beta chains.

The clonotype was recovered from a man in his late teens or twenties in good health and CMV-seronegative. Sequences were obtained from PBMCs.

Here the CDR3 reads CASRTSGSIAGELFF. The CDR3 DNA sequence: TGTGCCAGCAGAACTAGCGGGAGCATTGCCGGGGAGCTGTTTTTT. The V gene is TRBV27, the J gene TRBJ2-2; 11 bases match TRBD2. CDR3 length equals 15 residues. CDR1 and CDR2 (germline): MNHEY, SMNVEV (reference sequence). After removal of 6 bases from V and 6 bases from J, the junction contained 6 bases not matched to a gene.